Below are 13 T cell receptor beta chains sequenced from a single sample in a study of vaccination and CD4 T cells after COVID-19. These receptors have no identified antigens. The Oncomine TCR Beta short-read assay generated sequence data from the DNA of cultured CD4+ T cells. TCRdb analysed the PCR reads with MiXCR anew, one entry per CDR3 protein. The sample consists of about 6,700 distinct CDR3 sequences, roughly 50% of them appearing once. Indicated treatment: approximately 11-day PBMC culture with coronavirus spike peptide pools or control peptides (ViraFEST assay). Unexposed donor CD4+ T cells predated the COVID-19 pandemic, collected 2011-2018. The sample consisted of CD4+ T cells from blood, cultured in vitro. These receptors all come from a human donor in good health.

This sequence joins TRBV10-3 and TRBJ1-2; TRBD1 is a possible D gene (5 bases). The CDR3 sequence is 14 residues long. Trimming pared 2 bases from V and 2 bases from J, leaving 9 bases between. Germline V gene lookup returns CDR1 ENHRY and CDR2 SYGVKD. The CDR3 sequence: CAISEGAPNYGYTF. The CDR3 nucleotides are TGTGCCATCAGTGAGGGGGCCCCAAACTATGGCTACACCTTC.

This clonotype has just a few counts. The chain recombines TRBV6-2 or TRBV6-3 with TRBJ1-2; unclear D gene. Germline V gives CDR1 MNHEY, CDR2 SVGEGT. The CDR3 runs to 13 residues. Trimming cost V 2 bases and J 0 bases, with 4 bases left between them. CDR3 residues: CASSYASNYGYTF. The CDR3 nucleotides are TGTGCCAGCAGTTACGCCTCTAACTATGGCTACACCTTC.

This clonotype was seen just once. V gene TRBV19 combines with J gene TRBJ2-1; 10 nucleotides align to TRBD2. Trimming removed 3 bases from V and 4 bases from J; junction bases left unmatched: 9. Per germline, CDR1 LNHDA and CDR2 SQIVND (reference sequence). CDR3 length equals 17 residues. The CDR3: CASSIYEGLAQYNEQFF. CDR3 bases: TGTGCCAGTAGTATTTACGAGGGACTAGCGCAATACAATGAGCAGTTCTTC.

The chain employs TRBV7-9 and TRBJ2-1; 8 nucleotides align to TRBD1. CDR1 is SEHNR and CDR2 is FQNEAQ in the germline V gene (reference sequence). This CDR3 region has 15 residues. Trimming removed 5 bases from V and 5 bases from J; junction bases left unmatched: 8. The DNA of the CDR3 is TGTGCCAGCAGCCCGGACAGGGAATTGGACAATGAGCAGTTCTTC. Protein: CASSPDRELDNEQFF.

CDR3 sequence reads: CSARDRVGPSRETQYF. CDR3 bases: TGCAGTGCTAGAGATAGAGTTGGGCCTAGCCGGGAGACCCAGTACTTC. The J gene is TRBJ2-5, the V gene TRBV20-1; a possible D gene is TRBD2 (5 bases). Between the trimmed V and J ends, which lost 0 bases and 5 bases, there was a span of 19 bases. The CDR3 consists of 16 residues. Per germline, CDR1 DFQATT and CDR2 SNEGSKA (reference sequence).

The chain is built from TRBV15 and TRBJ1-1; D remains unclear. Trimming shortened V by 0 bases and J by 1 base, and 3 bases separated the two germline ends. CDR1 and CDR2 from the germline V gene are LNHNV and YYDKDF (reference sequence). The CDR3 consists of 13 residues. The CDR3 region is CATSREANTEAFF. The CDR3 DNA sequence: TGTGCCACCAGCAGAGAAGCGAACACTGAAGCTTTCTTT.

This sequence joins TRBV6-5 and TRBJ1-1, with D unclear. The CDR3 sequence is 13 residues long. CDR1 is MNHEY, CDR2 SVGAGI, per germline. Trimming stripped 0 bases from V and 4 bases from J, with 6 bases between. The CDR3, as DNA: TGTGCCAGCAGTTACTCGTTGTCCACTGAAGCTTTCTTT. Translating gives CASSYSLSTEAFF.

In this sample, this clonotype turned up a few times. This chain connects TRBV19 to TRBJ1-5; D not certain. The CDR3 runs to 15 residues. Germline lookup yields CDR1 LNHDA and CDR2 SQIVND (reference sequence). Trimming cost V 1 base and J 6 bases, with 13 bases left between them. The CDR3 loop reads CASSIVGGKGQPQHF. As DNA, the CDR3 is TGTGCCAGTAGTATAGTAGGAGGGAAAGGTCAGCCCCAGCATTTT.

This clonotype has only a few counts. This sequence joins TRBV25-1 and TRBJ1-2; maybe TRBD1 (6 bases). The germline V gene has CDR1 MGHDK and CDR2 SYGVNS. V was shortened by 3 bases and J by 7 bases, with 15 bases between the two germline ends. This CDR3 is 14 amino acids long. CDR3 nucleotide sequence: TGTGCCAGCAGTGACCGAGACAGGTTCATTGGCTACACCTTC. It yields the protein CASSDRDRFIGYTF.

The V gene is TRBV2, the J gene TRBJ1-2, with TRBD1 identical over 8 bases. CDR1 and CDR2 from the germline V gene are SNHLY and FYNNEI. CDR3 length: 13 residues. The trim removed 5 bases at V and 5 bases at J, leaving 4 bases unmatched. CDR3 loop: CASSRTGKYGYTF. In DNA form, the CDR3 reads TGTGCCAGCAGTAGGACAGGGAAGTATGGCTACACCTTC.

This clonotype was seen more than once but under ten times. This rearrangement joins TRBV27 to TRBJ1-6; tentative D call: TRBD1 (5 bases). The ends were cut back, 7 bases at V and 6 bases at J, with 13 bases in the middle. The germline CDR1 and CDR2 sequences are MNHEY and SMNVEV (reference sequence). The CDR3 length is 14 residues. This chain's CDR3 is CASTQGGGNSPLHF. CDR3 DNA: TGTGCCAGCACCCAGGGTGGAGGTAATTCACCCCTCCACTTT.

The CDR3 protein is CATSTRTGINIQYF. The CDR3 DNA is TGTGCCACCAGCACTAGGACAGGGATAAACATTCAGTACTTC. V is TRBV15 and J is TRBJ2-4; 8 bases map to TRBD1. The CDR3 has 14 amino acids. V lost 4 bases to trimming and J lost 6 bases; unmatched junction nucleotides: 5. CDR1 is LNHNV and CDR2 is YYDKDF in the germline V gene (reference sequence).

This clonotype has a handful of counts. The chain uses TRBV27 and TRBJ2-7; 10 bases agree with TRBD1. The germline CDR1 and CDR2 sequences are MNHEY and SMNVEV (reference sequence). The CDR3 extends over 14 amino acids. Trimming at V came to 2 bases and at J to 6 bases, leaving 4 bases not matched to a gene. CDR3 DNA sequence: TGTGCCAGCAGTTTACTGTGGACAGGGGGCGAGCAGTACTTC. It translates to CASSLLWTGGEQYF.